This is a list of T cell receptor beta chains from one sample in a study of CD8 T cells in ankylosing spondylitis. TCRdb fed the 5' RACE reads into MiXCR, producing one record per CDR3 protein. Found here are hundreds of thousands of distinct CDR3 sequences, more than 20% of them singletons; the top ten hold 3.5%. Sequenced material: blood, either unsorted or a sorted T cell fraction (not recorded which). These receptors were obtained from a female donor with ankylosing spondylitis or in good health (not recorded which). CDR3s include the opening cysteine and the closing phenylalanine or tryptophan. The D gene is left open where the match is weak. Where a row states a size, it is once, few, many or the class of an expanded clone; other rows omit it.

TGCAGTGCTAATCGTTGGGGCTCATACAATGAGCAGTTCTTC	CSANRWGSYNEQFF	.	TRBV20-1	TRBJ2-1	many
TGTGCCAGCAGCTGGGCGGGCCACGAGCAGTACTTC	CASSWAGHEQYF	.	TRBV27	TRBJ2-7	.
TGCAGTGCCAAGGGGACAGACCCTAATTCACCCCTCCACTTT	CSAKGTDPNSPLHF	TRBD1	TRBV20-1	TRBJ1-6	few
TGTGCCAGCCTTAAGCGGGATACGCAGTATTTT	CASLKRDTQYF	.	TRBV2	TRBJ2-3	.
TGCAGTGCTAGACCGTCTAGCACAGATACGCAGTATTTT	CSARPSSTDTQYF	.	TRBV20-1	TRBJ2-3	many
TGTGCCACCAGTGATTCCCGCCAGGGACGGGATAAGGGAGCTGAAGCTTTCTTT	CATSDSRQGRDKGAEAFF	.	TRBV24-1	TRBJ1-1	few
TGCAGTGCTTGGGACAGGAGAAGCAATCAGCCCCAGCATTTT	CSAWDRRSNQPQHF	TRBD1	TRBV20-1	TRBJ1-5	.
TGCGCCAGCAGCTTGGGTCAGGGTTACGGTTCACCCCTCCACTTT	CASSLGQGYGSPLHF	.	TRBV5-1	TRBJ1-6	few
TGCGCCAGCAGTGAATCAGGTTTAGGAGAGACCCAGTACTTC	CASSESGLGETQYF	.	TRBV10-1	TRBJ2-5	many
TGTGCCAGCAGCTTAGACAGGGAGGGGAACGAGCAGTACTTC	CASSLDREGNEQYF	.	TRBV7-6	TRBJ2-7	.
TGTGCCAGCAGACTTGGACTAGCGGGAGGAAATGAGCAGTTCTTC	CASRLGLAGGNEQFF	TRBD2	TRBV6-1	TRBJ2-1	.
TGCAGCGTTGGGGCCGGGACCCAGTACTTC	CSVGAGTQYF	.	TRBV29-1	TRBJ2-5	many
TGCAGTGCAAACGTAGGAGGGGCCAACGAGCAGTACTTC	CSANVGGANEQYF	.	TRBV20-1	TRBJ2-7	.
TGCGCCAGCAGCACTTCGGGGGCGGGAAAGGTGAATGAGCAGTTCTTC	CASSTSGAGKVNEQFF	.	TRBV5-1	TRBJ2-1	.
TGCAGTGCTCTACTAGGACAGGGAAAAGAAAAACTGTTTTTT	CSALLGQGKEKLFF	TRBD1	TRBV20-1	TRBJ1-4	.
TGTGCCAGCACCTCACACCCGGGCGTTGAAGCTTTCTTT	CASTSHPGVEAFF	.	TRBV7-2	TRBJ1-1	.
TGTGCCAGCAGTCCAGGGGTATATCAGCCCCAGCATTTT	CASSPGVYQPQHF	.	TRBV12-3/TRBV12-4	TRBJ1-5	.
TGTGCCAGCAGTGAACGCACAGGTGGGGCCAACGTCCTGACTTTC	CASSERTGGANVLTF	.	TRBV2	TRBJ2-6	few
TGTGCCAGCAAGGTGAGCACTGAAGCTTTCTTT	CASKVSTEAFF	.	TRBV2	TRBJ1-1	few
TGTGCCAGCAGTTTCCGACCGGGACGCACAGGTAACACTGAAGCTTTCTTT	CASSFRPGRTGNTEAFF	.	TRBV6-5	TRBJ1-1	few
TGTGCCAGCACTGGAGTACGCCGCACAGATACGCAGTATTTT	CASTGVRRTDTQYF	.	TRBV12-3/TRBV12-4	TRBJ2-3	few
TGCAGTGCTAGAGAGGGGGCGGCTAATGAAAAACTGTTTTTT	CSAREGAANEKLFF	.	TRBV20-1	TRBJ1-4	few
TGTGCCAGCAGCCCTAGGTTCCTCAGGGGCAATCAGCCCCAGCATTTT	CASSPRFLRGNQPQHF	.	TRBV2	TRBJ1-5	.
TGTGCCAGCAGTCTACAGCACTCTGGGGCCAACGTCCTGACTTTC	CASSLQHSGANVLTF	.	TRBV12-3/TRBV12-4	TRBJ2-6	many
TGCAGTGCTAGGATCCAGGGGACAGGAGACTATGGCTACACCTTC	CSARIQGTGDYGYTF	TRBD1	TRBV20-1	TRBJ1-2	.
TGTGCCAGCAGCTTTGACAGGGGGGTCATCACCTTC	CASSFDRGVITF	TRBD1	TRBV7-2	TRBJ1-2	few
TGTGCCAGCAGCGCCGGGACAGGGTTCGGCGAGACCCAGTACTTC	CASSAGTGFGETQYF	TRBD1	TRBV5-6	TRBJ2-5	.
TGTGCCAGCAGTCCGCGGACAGTCTATGGCTACACCTTC	CASSPRTVYGYTF	.	TRBV12-3/TRBV12-4	TRBJ1-2	many
TGTGCCAGCAGTACAACCAGCTCGGGACAGAAGACGCAGTATTTT	CASSTTSSGQKTQYF	TRBD1	TRBV27	TRBJ2-3	few
TGCAGTGCTAAAGTAGGGCTAGCGGGGCCGAGCTCCTACGAGCAGTACTTC	CSAKVGLAGPSSYEQYF	TRBD2	TRBV20-1	TRBJ2-7	.
TGCAGTGCTAACCTAAGGGCGGGGGCCTACAATGAGCAGTTCTTC	CSANLRAGAYNEQFF	TRBD2	TRBV20-1	TRBJ2-1	few
TGTGCCAGCAGCCCTCCCGGTGGGGCGGTAGTGGGTGAAAAACTGTTTTTT	CASSPPGGAVVGEKLFF	.	TRBV28	TRBJ1-4	.
TGTGCCAGCAGTACGGTGGGGAACACCATATATTTT	CASSTVGNTIYF	.	TRBV6-5	TRBJ1-3	few
TGTGCCAGCCACGAGCGATTTAGCACAGATACGCAGTATTTT	CASHERFSTDTQYF	.	TRBV2	TRBJ2-3	.
TGTGCCAGCAGTTACTCACTATCCAGCGGGAGTATCTTGTCCCAGTACTTC	CASSYSLSSGSILSQYF	TRBD2	TRBV6-5	TRBJ2-5	.
TGCGCCAGCAGCCTGGACAGCGTTTCTTCGAACACTGAAGCTTTCTTT	CASSLDSVSSNTEAFF	.	TRBV5-1	TRBJ1-1	.
TGCAGTGCTCCCAGGGGCAGGTACAATGAGCAGTTCTTC	CSAPRGRYNEQFF	.	TRBV20-1	TRBJ2-1	many
TGTGCCAGCAGTTTAAGGCGACCCGGGGACAATGAGCAGTTCTTC	CASSLRRPGDNEQFF	.	TRBV12-3/TRBV12-4	TRBJ2-1	many
TGTGCCAGCAGCTTGTACAGGGGGCTGGAGACCCAGTACTTC	CASSLYRGLETQYF	TRBD1	TRBV5-5	TRBJ2-5	.
TGCAGCGTAGGGACAGCCTACAATGAGCAGTTCTTC	CSVGTAYNEQFF	TRBD1	TRBV29-1	TRBJ2-1	many
TGTGCCAGCAGCGTAGGCGGGGCCCCCTACGAGCAGTACTTC	CASSVGGAPYEQYF	.	TRBV9	TRBJ2-7	.
TGTGCCAGCACCCTACAGGGGCCCAGCACTGAAGCTTTCTTT	CASTLQGPSTEAFF	TRBD1	TRBV12-3/TRBV12-4	TRBJ1-1	.
TGTGCCAGCAGTTACTCAACAGGGCAGACCCAGTACTTC	CASSYSTGQTQYF	.	TRBV6-5	TRBJ2-5	few
TGTGCCAGCAGTTCCATGGGACTAGCGGGACTCGATGAGCAGTTCTTC	CASSSMGLAGLDEQFF	TRBD2	TRBV7-9	TRBJ2-1	.
TGTGCCAGCAGCTTTGGAGGGCAGCGTAAAGCTTTCTTT	CASSFGGQRKAFF	.	TRBV7-8	TRBJ1-1	.
TGTGCCAGCAGTCTTCCGGGACAGGGTCGCTACGAGCAGTACTTC	CASSLPGQGRYEQYF	TRBD1	TRBV6-1	TRBJ2-7	.
TGTGCCAGCAGCTTAGAAGCCAGGGGCTCCTACGAGCAGTACTTC	CASSLEARGSYEQYF	.	TRBV7-2	TRBJ2-7	.
TGTGCCAGCAGCTCGGCCGAAGGACGGCAGCCCCAGCATTTT	CASSSAEGRQPQHF	.	TRBV5-6	TRBJ1-5	many
TGCAGTGGAGGGGGGAATGGCTGCACCTTC	CSGGGNGCTF	.	TRBV20-1	TRBJ1-2	.
TGTGCCAGCACCCCTCGGGGTGACTCCTACGAGCAGTACTTC	CASTPRGDSYEQYF	.	TRBV2	TRBJ2-7	many
TGTGCCAGCAGCTTAGTGGGGAGAAGGGGCCAAAGCGAGCAGTACTTC	CASSLVGRRGQSEQYF	.	TRBV7-2	TRBJ2-7	.
TGTGCCATCAGTCGCGGACAGGGAGGTCACTATGGCTACACCTTC	CAISRGQGGHYGYTF	TRBD1	TRBV10-3	TRBJ1-2	.
TGTGCCAGCTGGGCCGGGTTGCTGAACACTGAAGCTTTCTTT	CASWAGLLNTEAFF	.	TRBV27	TRBJ1-1	.
TGTGCCAGCAGTTTAGGGGGGACAGGGAGGAACGAGCAGTACTTC	CASSLGGTGRNEQYF	TRBD1	TRBV12-3/TRBV12-4	TRBJ2-7	few
TGTGCCAGCAGTTTAGCTCCCGGGGCGGGAGCCAATGAGCAGTTCTTC	CASSLAPGAGANEQFF	TRBD2	TRBV12-3/TRBV12-4	TRBJ2-1	many
TGTGCCAGCAGTCCGAATCGAGGACAGGGTGGAAGGGAGACCCAGTACTTC	CASSPNRGQGGRETQYF	TRBD1	TRBV27	TRBJ2-5	.
TGTGCCATCAGTCCCGTGGCGGGAGAGGGCAATGAGCAGTTCTTC	CAISPVAGEGNEQFF	TRBD2	TRBV10-3	TRBJ2-1	.